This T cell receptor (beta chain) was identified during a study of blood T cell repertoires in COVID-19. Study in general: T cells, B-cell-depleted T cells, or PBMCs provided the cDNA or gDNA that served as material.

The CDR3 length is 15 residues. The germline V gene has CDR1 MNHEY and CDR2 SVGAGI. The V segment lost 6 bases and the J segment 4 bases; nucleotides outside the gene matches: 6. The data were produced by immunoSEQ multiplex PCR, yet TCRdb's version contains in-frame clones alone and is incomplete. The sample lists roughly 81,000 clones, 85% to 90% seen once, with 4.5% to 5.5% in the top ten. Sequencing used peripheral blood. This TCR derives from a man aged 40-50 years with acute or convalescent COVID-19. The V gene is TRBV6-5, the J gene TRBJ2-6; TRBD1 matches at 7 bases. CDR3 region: CASRRQGPGANVLTF. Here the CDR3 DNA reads TGTGCCAGCAGAAGACAGGGTCCCGGGGCCAACGTCCTGACTTTC.